The 18 T cell receptor beta chains below come from one sample, sequenced in a study of siplizumab effects on memory and regulatory T cells (dated by TCRdb to the late 2010s). Library preparation was by the immunoSEQ multiplex PCR assay. Here the immuneACCESS table is served through TCRdb, limited to in-frame sequences with V and J called. Missing clones are a known gap in these copies; in checked studies unresolved V genes cover under half, and the rest lacks a known reason. The sample table lists 85,000 to 130,000 clones, roughly nine tenths of them with a count of one. Clones ranked in the top ten supply 0.55% to 0.95% of the sample. Sequenced input: Tregs sorted from blood. The receptors originated from a human donor in good health.

This rearrangement joins TRBV23-1 to TRBJ1-5; D might be TRBD1 (5 bases). TRBV23-1 is treated as an ORF (open reading frame) with a function not yet certain. Trimming shortened V by 7 bases and J by 0 bases, and 19 bases separated the two germline ends. The CDR3 is made up of 17 amino acids. The CDR3 DNA sequence: TGCGCCAGCATCCAAGGCCGGGGCCAAGATAGCAATCAGCCCCAGCATTTT. Amino acid sequence: CASIQGRGQDSNQPQHF.

The chain uses TRBV29-1 and TRBJ1-2, with a possible D match to TRBD1 (6 bases). The CDR3 contains 11 residues. Germline CDR1 SQVTM, CDR2 ANQGSEA. V lost 7 bases, J lost 8 bases, and 14 bases lay in between. Here the CDR3 reads CSGRGGRGYTF. CDR3 nucleotides: TGCAGCGGGCGCGGGGGGCGAGGCTACACCTTC. Full variable domain (outside the CDR3, taken from reference TRBV29-1 and TRBJ1-2): SAVISQKPSRDICQRGTSLTIQCQVDSQVTMMFWYRQQPGQSLTLIATANQGSEATYESGFVIDKFPISRPNLTFSTLTVSNMSPEDSSIYLCSGRGGRGYTFGSGTRLTVV.

The chain joins TRBV6-5 to TRBJ1-5; D unclear. The CDR3 is made up of 13 amino acids. Germline V gives CDR1 MNHEY, CDR2 SVGAGI. V was shortened by 5 bases and J by 3 bases, with 8 bases between the two germline ends. Here the CDR3 DNA reads TGTGCCAGCAGTCTCCGGAACAATCAGCCCCAGCATTTT. Translating gives CASSLRNNQPQHF.

V and J are TRBV7-9 and TRBJ2-1; no firm D call. Trimming left V 3 bases short and J 4 bases short, with 7 bases between. Germline lookup yields CDR1 SEHNR and CDR2 FQNEAQ (reference sequence). The length of the CDR3 is 13 residues. The DNA of the CDR3 is TGTGCCAGCAGCTTCTCCGGTTACAATGAGCAGTTCTTC. Amino acids: CASSFSGYNEQFF.

CDR3: CAWNLGGYEQYF. The CDR3 DNA is TGTGCCTGGAACCTAGGCGGATACGAGCAGTACTTC. This chain uses TRBV30 with TRBJ2-7; D remains unclear. Germline CDR1 and CDR2: GTSNPN and SVGIG (reference sequence). The CDR3 runs 12 residues. V lost 4 bases, J lost 4 bases, and 11 bases lay in between.

V and J are TRBV5-4 and TRBJ2-5; no definite D call. CDR1 and CDR2 (germline): SGHNT, YYREEE (reference sequence). The CDR3 is 12 residues long. Trimming took 0 bases from V and 5 from J, leaving 5 bases between them. The CDR3 sequence is CASSLETETQYF. CDR3 in DNA: TGTGCCAGCAGCTTGGAGACGGAGACCCAGTACTTC.

This chain uses TRBV7-6 with TRBJ2-5, with TRBD1 matching 9 bases. The CDR3 has 13 residues. CDR1 is SGHVS and CDR2 is FNYEAQ in the germline V gene. Trimming at V came to 3 bases and at J to 6 bases, leaving 2 bases not matched to a gene. DNA of the CDR3: TGTGCCAGCAGCTTCGGACAGGGGAAGACCCAGTACTTC. Protein product: CASSFGQGKTQYF. Using reference TRBV7-6 and TRBJ2-5 for the parts outside the CDR3, the full variable domain is GAGVSQSPRYKVTKRGQDVALRCDPISGHVSLYWYRQALGQGPEFLTYFNYEAQQDKSGLPNDRFSAERPEGSISTLTIQRTEQRDSAMYRCASSFGQGKTQYFGPGTRLLVL.

The chain links TRBV5-1 to TRBJ2-1; D ambiguous. Looked up from germline, CDR1 is SGHRS and CDR2 is YFSETQ. The CDR3 has 15 amino acids. V gave up 4 bases and J gave up 0 bases, with 11 bases separating them. CDR3 sequence: CASSAWDSSYNEQFF. Written as DNA, the CDR3 is TGCGCCAGCAGCGCGTGGGATAGCTCCTACAATGAGCAGTTCTTC.

J is TRBJ1-6 and V is TRBV6-1, with 10 bases identical to TRBD1. This CDR3 region has 15 residues. Germline CDR1 reads MNHNS; CDR2 reads SASEGT. V shed 3 bases and J 7 bases; nucleotides not matched to a gene: 3. The CDR3 loop reads CASSDRGQGNSPLHF. As DNA, the CDR3 is TGTGCCAGCAGTGATAGGGGACAGGGGAATTCACCCCTCCACTTT.

This clone was observed once. V and J are TRBV28 and TRBJ1-2, with D maybe TRBD1 (5 bases). Trimming took 8 bases from V and 0 from J, leaving 13 bases between them. The CDR3 has 14 amino acids. Germline loops: CDR1 MDHEN, CDR2 SYDVKM. The CDR3 DNA reads as TGTGCCAGCGACTCAGGGATAGCTAACTATGGCTACACCTTC. Its protein product is CASDSGIANYGYTF.

The rearrangement links TRBV28 to TRBJ1-5; unclear D gene. Germline-derived CDR1 and CDR2 are MDHEN and SYDVKM. V was pared by 5 bases and J by 0 bases, with 5 bases between. The CDR3 consists of 13 residues. This chain's CDR3 is CASSSYSNQPQHF. CDR3 coding DNA: TGTGCCAGCAGTAGTTATAGCAATCAGCCCCAGCATTTT.

This chain connects TRBV5-1 to TRBJ1-3; possible D gene TRBD1, 6 bases. The germline CDR1 and CDR2 sequences are SGHRS and YFSETQ. Trimming cost V 0 bases and J 5 bases, with 9 bases left between them. This CDR3 is built from 14 residues. The CDR3 DNA reads TGCGCCAGCAGCTTGGTGGGACACCGAAACACCATATATTTT. The encoded protein is CASSLVGHRNTIYF.

This chain links TRBV15 with TRBJ2-7; 9 bases align to TRBD2. This CDR3 is 17 amino acids long. Trimming cost V 0 bases and J 2 bases; bases outside gene matches: 8. Germline CDR1 is LNHNV and CDR2 is YYDKDF (reference sequence). DNA for the CDR3: TGTGCCACCAGCAGAGACTACAGCGGGAGGAGCACCTACGAGCAGTACTTC. It codes for CATSRDYSGRSTYEQYF.

The rearrangement joins TRBV5-1 to TRBJ2-3, with TRBD2 matching over 8 bases. This CDR3 has 16 residues. Germline V gives CDR1 SGHRS, CDR2 YFSETQ. With 4 bases clipped from V and 1 base from J, the junction kept 8 bases outside the gene matches. The DNA of the CDR3 is TGCGCCAGCAGCCTTGGACTAGCAACCCGCACAGATACGCAGTATTTT. Encoded protein: CASSLGLATRTDTQYF.

The chain employs TRBV9 and TRBJ1-6; unclear D gene. The CDR3 spans 16 residues. V dropped 0 bases and J dropped 7 bases, with 14 bases sitting between them. CDR1 is SGDLS, CDR2 YYNGEE, per germline. This CDR3 reads CASSVAVAGQNSPLHF. CDR3 coding DNA: TGTGCCAGCAGCGTAGCGGTGGCCGGTCAAAATTCACCCCTCCACTTT.

As for this clone: The same CDR3 is also encoded by other DNA sequences in this sample. The chain has TRBV5-1 and TRBJ2-5; 10 nucleotides agree with TRBD1. CDR1 and CDR2 from the germline V gene are SGHRS and YFSETQ. This CDR3 contains 15 residues. V shed 0 bases and J 4 bases; nucleotides not matched to a gene: 3. This chain's CDR3 is CASSLGQGAGETQYF. Here the CDR3 DNA reads TGCGCCAGCAGCTTGGGACAGGGGGCCGGAGAGACCCAGTACTTC. Variable domain in full (rest from reference TRBV5-1 and TRBJ2-5): KAGVTQTPRYLIKTRGQQVTLSCSPISGHRSVSWYQQTPGQGLQFLFEYFSETQRNKGNFPGRFSGRQFSNSRSEMNVSTLELGDSALYLCASSLGQGAGETQYFGPGTRLLVL.

The chain couples TRBV18 to TRBJ2-3; D is possibly TRBD1 or TRBD2 (5 bases each). CDR1 is KGHSH and CDR2 is LQKENI in the germline V gene. Between the trimmed V and J ends, which lost 1 base and 2 bases, there was a span of 10 bases. The CDR3 runs 15 residues. The CDR3 DNA reads TGTGCCAGCTCACCACTTCCGGGGACCACAGATACGCAGTATTTT. Protein product: CASSPLPGTTDTQYF.

The CDR3 DNA follows: TGTGCCAGCAGCGTAGGAGAAGGCAGCTACAATGAGCAGTTCTTC. Translating gives CASSVGEGSYNEQFF. V usage is TRBV9 and J usage is TRBJ2-1; D call uncertain. This CDR3 region has 15 residues. Germline CDR1 SGDLS, CDR2 YYNGEE. The V and J ends lost 0 bases and 3 bases respectively, with 10 bases between them.